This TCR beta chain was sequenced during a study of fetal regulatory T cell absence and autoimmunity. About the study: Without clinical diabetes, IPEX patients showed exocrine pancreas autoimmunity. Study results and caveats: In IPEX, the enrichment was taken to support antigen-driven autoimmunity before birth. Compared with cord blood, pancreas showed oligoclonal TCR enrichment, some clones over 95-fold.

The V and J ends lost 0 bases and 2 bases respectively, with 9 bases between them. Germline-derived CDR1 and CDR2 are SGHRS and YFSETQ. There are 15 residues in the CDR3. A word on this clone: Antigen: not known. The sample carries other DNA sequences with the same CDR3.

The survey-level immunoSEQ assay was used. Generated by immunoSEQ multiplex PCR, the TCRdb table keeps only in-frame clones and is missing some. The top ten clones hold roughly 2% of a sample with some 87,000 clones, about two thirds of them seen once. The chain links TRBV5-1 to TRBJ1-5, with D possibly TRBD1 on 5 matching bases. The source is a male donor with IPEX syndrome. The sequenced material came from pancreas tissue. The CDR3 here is CASSLGTGGNQPQHF. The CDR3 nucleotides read TGCGCCAGCAGCTTGGGGACGGGGGGCAATCAGCCCCAGCATTTT.